This TCR beta chain was documented in a study of T cell changes during pregnancy in multiple sclerosis. Deletions cut 0 bases from V and 3 bases from J, with 9 bases between. The CDR3 runs to 15 residues. The germline CDR1 and CDR2 sequences are GTSNPN and SVGIG (reference sequence). The data were produced by immunoSEQ multiplex PCR, yet TCRdb's version contains in-frame clones alone and is incomplete. The sample contains 95,000 to 110,000 clones, roughly nine tenths of which appear only once. The sequencing here drew on peripheral blood, taken after pregnancy. The clonotype comes from a female donor with multiple sclerosis, enrolled in a pregnancy study. This chain links TRBV30 with TRBJ2-6, with D unresolved. The CDR3 nucleotides are TGTGCCTGGAGTGTACAATCCCATGGGGCCAACGTCCTGACTTTC. Amino acids: CAWSVQSHGANVLTF.